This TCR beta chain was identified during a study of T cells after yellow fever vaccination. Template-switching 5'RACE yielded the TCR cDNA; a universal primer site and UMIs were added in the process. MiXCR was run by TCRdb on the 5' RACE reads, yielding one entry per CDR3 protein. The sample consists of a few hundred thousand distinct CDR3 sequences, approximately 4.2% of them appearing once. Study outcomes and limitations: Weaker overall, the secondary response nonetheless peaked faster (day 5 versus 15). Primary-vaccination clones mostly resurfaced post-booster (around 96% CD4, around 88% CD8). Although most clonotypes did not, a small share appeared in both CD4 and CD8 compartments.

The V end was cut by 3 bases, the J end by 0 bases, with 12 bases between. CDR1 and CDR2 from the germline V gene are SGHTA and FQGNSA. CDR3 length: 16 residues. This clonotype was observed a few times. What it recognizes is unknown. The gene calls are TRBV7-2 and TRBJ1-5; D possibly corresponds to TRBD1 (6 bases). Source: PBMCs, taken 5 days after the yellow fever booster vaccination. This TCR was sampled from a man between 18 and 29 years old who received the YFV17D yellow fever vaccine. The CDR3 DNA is TGTGCCAGCAGCTTCGGAGGGGGGCGTAGCAATCAGCCCCAGCATTTT. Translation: CASSFGGGRSNQPQHF.